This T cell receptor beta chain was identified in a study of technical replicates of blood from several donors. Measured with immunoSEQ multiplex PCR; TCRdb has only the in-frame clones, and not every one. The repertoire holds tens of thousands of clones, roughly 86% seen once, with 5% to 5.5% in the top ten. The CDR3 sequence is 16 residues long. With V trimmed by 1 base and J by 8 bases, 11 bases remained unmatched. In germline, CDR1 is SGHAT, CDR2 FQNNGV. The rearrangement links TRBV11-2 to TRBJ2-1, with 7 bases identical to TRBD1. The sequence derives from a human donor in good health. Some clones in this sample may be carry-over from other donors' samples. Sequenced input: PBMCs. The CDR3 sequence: CASSLGVGGYMDEQFF. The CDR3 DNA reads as TGTGCCAGCAGCTTAGGAGTAGGGGGCTATATGGATGAGCAGTTCTTC. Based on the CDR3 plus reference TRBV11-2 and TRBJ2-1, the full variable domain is EAGVAQSPRYKIIEKRQSVAFWCNPISGHATLYWYQQILGQGPKLLIQFQNNGVVDDSQLPKDRFSAERLKGVDSTLKIQPAKLEDSAVYLCASSLGVGGYMDEQFFGPGTRLTVL.